The 10 T cell receptor beta chains below come from one sample, sequenced in a study of human T cells and chemical hapten exposure. TCRdb re-called the RACE reads with MiXCR, one entry per CDR3 protein. The sample has about 94,000 distinct CDR3 sequences; about 9% are singletons. The time point denotes: patch test 2, 6 weeks after DPC sensitization. The treatment denotes: therapeutic diphenylcyclopropenone sensitization with weekly scalp DPC. The sequencing here drew on whole blood, taken in connection with sensitization to the hapten diphenylcyclopropenone (DPC). The receptors stem from a middle-aged woman with alopecia areata. Some clones in this sample may be carry-over from other donors' samples.

In its sample, this clonotype was seen many times. The rearrangement links TRBV6-2 or TRBV6-3 to TRBJ2-2, with D unclear. Germline V gives CDR1 MNHEY, CDR2 SVGEGT. CDR3 size: 15 residues. V was trimmed by 5 bases and J by 0 bases, leaving 10 bases between them. Written as DNA, the CDR3 is TGTGCCAGCAGTGGTCGGCAATCGAACACCGGGGAGCTGTTTTTT. Protein: CASSGRQSNTGELFF.

This clonotype has more than one count but fewer than ten. This rearrangement joins TRBV28 to TRBJ2-3, with 8 positions matching TRBD2. The J segment lost 5 bases and the V segment lost 9 bases, leaving 10 bases of the junction unmatched. This CDR3 is built from 14 residues. Germline CDR1 and CDR2: MDHEN and SYDVKM. The CDR3 nucleotides read TGTGCCAGTAGTCTAGCGGGTAGTTTAGATACGCAGTATTTT. Translating gives CASSLAGSLDTQYF.

This clonotype was seen ten or more times. This sequence joins TRBV6-2 or TRBV6-3 and TRBJ2-3, with D possibly being TRBD2 (6 bases). Germline loops: CDR1 MNHEY, CDR2 SVGEGT. The CDR3 runs to 13 residues. Trimming stripped 7 bases from V and 11 bases from J, with 19 bases between. Written as DNA, the CDR3 is TGTGCCAGCATCCTAGCCCCTGGAGGGAGGCAGTATTTT. Its protein product is CASILAPGGRQYF.

This clonotype was seen repeatedly, ten times or more. The chain has TRBV6-6 and TRBJ2-7; 8 nucleotides match TRBD2. CDR3 length equals 14 residues. Germline V gives CDR1 MNHNY, CDR2 SVGAGI (reference sequence). V shed 4 bases, J shed 2 bases, and the junction held 4 bases outside the gene matches. The CDR3 loop reads CASSSPGLAYEQYF. The CDR3 DNA reads as TGTGCCAGCAGTTCCCCGGGACTAGCCTACGAGCAGTACTTC.

This clonotype was seen a few times. V and J are TRBV14 and TRBJ2-1; D is perhaps TRBD2 (5 bases). This CDR3 is built from 15 residues. V dropped 4 bases and J dropped 4 bases, with 14 bases sitting between them. CDR1 and CDR2 (germline): SGHDN, FVKESK. The DNA for the CDR3 is TGTGCCAGCAGCCCGGGGATTAGCCCTTACAATGAGCAGTTCTTC. This sequence encodes CASSPGISPYNEQFF.

This clonotype was counted ten times or more. The chain recombines TRBV30 with TRBJ2-5; TRBD2 agrees at 7 bases. The CDR3 is made up of 13 amino acids. Germline lookup yields CDR1 GTSNPN and CDR2 SVGIG (reference sequence). The junction had 2 bases not matched to a gene; V was cut back by 0 bases and J by 4 bases. CDR3 sequence (DNA): TGTGCCTGGAGTGTGGGCGGGGGAGAGACCCAGTACTTC. It encodes CAWSVGGGETQYF.

The chain joins TRBV5-4 to TRBJ2-7; 10 nucleotides align to TRBD1. Trimming at V came to 0 bases and at J to 6 bases, leaving 12 bases not matched to a gene. The germline V gene encodes CDR1 SGHNT and CDR2 YYREEE (reference sequence). This CDR3 spans 17 amino acids. The CDR3 region has the DNA TGTGCCAGCAGCTTGGGGAACTCCGGGACAGGGGCCCTCGAGCAGTACTTC. It specifies CASSLGNSGTGALEQYF.

This clonotype occurred many times. The chain couples TRBV27 to TRBJ1-6; 8 nucleotides agree with TRBD1. The CDR3 extends over 16 amino acids. V was clipped by 5 bases and J by 7 bases; unmatched bases: 10. CDR1 and CDR2 from the germline V gene are MNHEY and SMNVEV (reference sequence). CDR3 protein: CASSALRQGNNSPLHF. The DNA for the CDR3 is TGTGCCAGCAGTGCGTTAAGACAGGGGAACAATTCACCCCTCCACTTT.

The chain uses TRBV7-2 and TRBJ2-3; D perhaps matches TRBD1 (5 bases). The V end was cut by 0 bases, the J end by 2 bases, with 12 bases between. CDR3 length: 16 amino acids. CDR1 SGHTA and CDR2 FQGNSA come from the germline V gene. The CDR3 DNA reads TGTGCCAGCAGCTTAGCGTCGACAGCTCCCACAGATACGCAGTATTTT. Translation gives CASSLASTAPTDTQYF.

This clonotype has at least ten counts. The rearrangement joins TRBV5-1 to TRBJ2-6; D remains ambiguous. The CDR3 spans 14 residues. V was shortened by 5 bases and J by 1 base, with 7 bases between the two germline ends. Germline V CDR1 and CDR2: SGHRS, YFSETQ. In DNA, the CDR3 is TGCGCCAGCAGGGCCGGGTCTGGGGCCAACGTCCTGACTTTC. Protein product: CASRAGSGANVLTF.